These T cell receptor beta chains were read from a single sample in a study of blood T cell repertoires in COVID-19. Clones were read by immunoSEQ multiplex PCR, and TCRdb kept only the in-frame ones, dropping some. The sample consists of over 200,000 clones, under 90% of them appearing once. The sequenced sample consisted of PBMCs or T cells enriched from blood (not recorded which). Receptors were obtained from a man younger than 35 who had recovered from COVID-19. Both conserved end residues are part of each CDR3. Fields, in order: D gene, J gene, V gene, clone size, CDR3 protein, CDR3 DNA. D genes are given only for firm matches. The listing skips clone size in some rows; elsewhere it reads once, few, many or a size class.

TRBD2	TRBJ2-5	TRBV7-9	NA	CASSFSGGAETQYF	TGTGCCAGCAGCTTTTCCGGGGGGGCAGAGACCCAGTACTTC
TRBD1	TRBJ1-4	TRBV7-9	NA	CASNQGAGNEKLFF	TGTGCCAGCAACCAGGGGGCGGGTAATGAAAAACTGTTTTTT
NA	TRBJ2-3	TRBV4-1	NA	CASSPMTGGTDTQYF	TGCGCCAGCAGCCCGATGACGGGAGGCACAGATACGCAGTATTTT
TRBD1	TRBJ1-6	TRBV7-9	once	CASRGGQNNSPLHF	TGTGCCAGCAGGGGGGGACAGAATAATTCACCCCTCCACTTT
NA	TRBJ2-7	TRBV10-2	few	CASSGLGGSYEQYF	TGCGCCAGCAGTGGACTTGGGGGGTCCTACGAGCAGTACTTC
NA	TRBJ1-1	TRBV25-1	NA	CASRQGMTEAFF	TGTGCCAGCAGACAGGGTATGACTGAAGCTTTCTTT
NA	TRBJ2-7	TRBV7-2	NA	CASSESGFAYEQYF	TGTGCCAGCAGCGAGAGCGGGTTTGCCTACGAGCAGTACTTC
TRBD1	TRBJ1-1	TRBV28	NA	CASREQTGLAEAFF	TGTGCCAGCAGGGAACAGACAGGGTTGGCTGAAGCTTTCTTT
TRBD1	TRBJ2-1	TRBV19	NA	CASSDTGGNEQFF	TGTGCCAGTAGTGATACAGGGGGTAATGAGCAGTTCTTC
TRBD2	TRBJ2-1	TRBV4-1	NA	CASSQDVSGRAGEQFF	TGCGCCAGCAGCCAAGATGTAAGCGGGAGGGCCGGTGAGCAGTTCTTC
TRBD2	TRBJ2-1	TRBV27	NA	CASSLSPSGRRFEQFF	TGTGCCAGCAGTTTATCACCCAGCGGGAGAAGGTTTGAGCAGTTCTTC
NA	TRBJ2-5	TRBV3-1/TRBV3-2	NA	CASSQDGVPGAQYF	TGTGCCAGCAGCCAAGATGGTGTCCCCGGGGCCCAGTACTTC
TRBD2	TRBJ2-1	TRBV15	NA	CATSRRKGGPNVNEQFF	TGTGCCACCAGCAGACGCAAGGGAGGGCCAAACGTCAATGAGCAGTTCTTC
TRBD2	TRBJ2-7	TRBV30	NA	CAWSAGGSYEQYF	TGTGCCTGGAGTGCGGGGGGGTCCTACGAGCAGTACTTC
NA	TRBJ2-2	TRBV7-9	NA	CASRLLRAGKSNTGELFF	TGTGCCAGCAGATTGTTGAGGGCAGGCAAATCGAACACCGGGGAGCTGTTTTTT
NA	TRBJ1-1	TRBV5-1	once	CASSLRVSGTEAFF	TGCGCCAGCAGCTTGCGGGTATCGGGCACTGAAGCTTTCTTT
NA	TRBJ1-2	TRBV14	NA	CASSPGHRYGYTF	TGTGCCAGCAGCCCGGGACATCGGTATGGCTACACCTTC
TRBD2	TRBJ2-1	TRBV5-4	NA	CASSLSPSGGENEQFF	TGTGCCAGCAGCTTGAGCCCTAGCGGGGGGGAGAATGAGCAGTTCTTC
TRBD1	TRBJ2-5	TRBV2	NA	CASSEVEDRAQETQYF	TGTGCCAGCAGTGAAGTGGAGGACAGGGCTCAAGAGACCCAGTACTTC
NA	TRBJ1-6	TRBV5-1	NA	CASSLEDNSPLHF	TGCGCCAGCAGCTTAGAGGATAATTCACCCCTCCACTTT
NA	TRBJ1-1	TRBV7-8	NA	CASSLTASNTEAFF	TGTGCCAGCAGCTTGACAGCCTCGAACACTGAAGCTTTCTTT
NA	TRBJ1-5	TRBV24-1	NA	CAIPRFSLGNQPQHF	TGTGCCATCCCGCGTTTTAGTTTGGGCAATCAGCCCCAGCATTTT
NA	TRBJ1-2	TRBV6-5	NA	CASSYSYTALNYGYTF	TGTGCCAGCAGTTACTCTTATACAGCCTTAAACTATGGCTACACCTTC
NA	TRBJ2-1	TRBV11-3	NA	CASSLDADSSYNEQFF	TGTGCCAGCAGCTTAGATGCGGATAGCTCCTACAATGAGCAGTTCTTC